What follows are 2 T cell receptor beta chains derived from one specimen sequenced in a study of blood T cell repertoires in COVID-19. The data were produced by immunoSEQ multiplex PCR, yet TCRdb's version contains in-frame clones alone and is incomplete. The repertoire holds fewer than 350,000 clones, with roughly 89% as singletons. The specimen was PBMCs or T cells enriched from blood (not recorded which). These TCRs come from a man aged 60-69 years who had recovered from COVID-19.

The gene calls are TRBV11-2 and TRBJ1-4; D possibly corresponds to TRBD1 (5 bases). This CDR3 spans 16 amino acids. V was clipped by 5 bases and J by 8 bases, with 21 bases between them. The V gene's germline CDR1 is SGHAT and CDR2 FQNNGV. The CDR3 region has the DNA TGTGCCAGCAGCCCCCGGCTGGGGGACTCAGGAGAAAAACTGTTTTTT. Its protein is CASSPRLGDSGEKLFF.

The chain carries TRBV9 and TRBJ2-5; unclear D gene. The CDR3 is 15 amino acids. Germline V gene sequence: CDR1 SGDLS, CDR2 YYNGEE. V dropped 0 bases and J dropped 2 bases, with 11 bases sitting between them. For the CDR3, the DNA is TGTGCCAGCAGCGTAGCTTCGGTCCTTCAAGAGACCCAGTACTTC. Translation gives CASSVASVLQETQYF.